Presented here are 2 T cell receptor beta chains from one specimen sequenced in a study of spatial heterogeneity in lung cancer. As for time point: sample taken at primary tumor resection. TCRdb independently ran MiXCR on the 5' RACE reads; one entry per CDR3 protein. The repertoire includes 610 or so distinct CDR3 sequences, approximately 10% of them detected once, and around a fifth sits in the top ten. The sequences come from normal lung tissue next to the tumor, collected at surgery. The receptor set was obtained from a male donor with early-stage non-small cell lung cancer.

This clonotype ranks as large. The V call is TRBV7-8, the J call TRBJ2-5; D is unclear. V was shortened by 2 bases and J by 0 bases, with 13 bases between the two germline ends. This CDR3 has 16 amino acids. Germline lookup yields CDR1 SGHVS and CDR2 FQNEAQ. The CDR3 nucleotides read TGTGCCAGCAGCTTATTTTCAGGAAGCAACCAAGAGACCCAGTACTTC. This sequence encodes CASSLFSGSNQETQYF.

The rearrangement links TRBV1 to TRBJ2-1. TRBV1 counts as a pseudogene. The CDR3 loop spans 15 amino acids. CDR3 region: CTSSPSGGSYNEQFF. For the CDR3, the DNA is TGCACCAGCAGCCCCAGCGGGGGCTCCTACAATGAGCAGTTCTTC.